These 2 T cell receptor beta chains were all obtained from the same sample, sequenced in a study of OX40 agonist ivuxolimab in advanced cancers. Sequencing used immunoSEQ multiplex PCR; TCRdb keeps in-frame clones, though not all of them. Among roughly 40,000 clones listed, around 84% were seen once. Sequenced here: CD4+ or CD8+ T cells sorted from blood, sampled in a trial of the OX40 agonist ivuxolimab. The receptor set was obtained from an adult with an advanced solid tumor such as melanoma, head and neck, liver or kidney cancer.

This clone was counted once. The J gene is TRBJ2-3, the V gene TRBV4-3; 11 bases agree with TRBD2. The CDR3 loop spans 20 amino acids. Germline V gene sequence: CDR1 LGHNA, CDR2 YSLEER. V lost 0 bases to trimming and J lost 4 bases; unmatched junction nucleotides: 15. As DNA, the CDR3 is TGCGCCAGCAGCCAAGATCTTCTCGGTACGACTAGCGGGGATGCAGATACGCAGTATTTT. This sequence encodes CASSQDLLGTTSGDADTQYF.

The CDR3, as DNA: TGTGCCAGCAGCACAGGGCCGAACACCGGGGAGCTGTTTTTT. Translation: CASSTGPNTGELFF. The chain recombines TRBV7-8 with TRBJ2-2, with a weak D call TRBD1 (6 bases). This CDR3 has 14 residues. V gave up 5 bases and J gave up 0 bases, with 7 bases separating them. Germline loops: CDR1 SGHVS, CDR2 FQNEAQ.